This passage covers 27 T cell receptor beta chains from one sample sequenced in a study of T cells after yellow fever vaccination. MiXCR, applied by TCRdb to the 5' RACE reads, yields one record per CDR3 protein. The data hold under 550,000 distinct CDR3 sequences, with 21% observed a single time. The source material was PBMCs, sampled less than 25 days after the first yellow fever vaccination. The receptors were sampled from a man aged 18 to 35 who received the YFV17D yellow fever vaccine.

This clonotype was counted many times. The chain recombines TRBV5-1 with TRBJ1-4; TRBD1 aligns across 8 bases. Germline-derived CDR1 and CDR2 are SGHRS and YFSETQ. The CDR3 is made up of 15 amino acids. After removal of 6 bases from V and 8 bases from J, the junction contained 12 bases not matched to a gene. The CDR3 is CASKQSGQGGEKLFF. The CDR3 DNA reads as TGCGCCAGCAAACAGTCTGGACAGGGTGGAGAAAAACTGTTTTTT.

The J gene is TRBJ2-3, the V gene TRBV19; 7 bases map to TRBD2. CDR1 and CDR2 (germline): LNHDA, SQIVND (reference sequence). This CDR3 has 15 amino acids. The junction had 6 bases not matched to a gene; V was cut back by 6 bases and J by 0 bases. The CDR3 DNA is TGTGCCAGTAGAAAGACTAGCTCAAGCACAGATACGCAGTATTTT. This translates into CASRKTSSSTDTQYF.

The chain links TRBV9 to TRBJ1-2; D not resolved. The CDR3 has 14 residues. V lost 0 bases and J lost 5, with 11 bases in between. Germline V CDR1 and CDR2: SGDLS, YYNGEE. The CDR3 is CASSVAAKDYGYTF. The CDR3 coding sequence is TGTGCCAGCAGCGTAGCTGCTAAGGATTATGGCTACACCTTC. The full variable domain, in which reference TRBV9 and TRBJ1-2 provide the parts outside the CDR3, is DSGVTQTPKHLITATGQRVTLRCSPRSGDLSVYWYQQSLDQGLQFLIQYYNGEERAKGNILERFSAQQFPDLHSELNLSSLELGDSALYFCASSVAAKDYGYTFGSGTRLTVV.

The gene calls are TRBV7-9 and TRBJ1-1; perhaps TRBD1 as D (6 bases). Germline lookup yields CDR1 SEHNR and CDR2 FQNEAQ (reference sequence). The V and J ends lost 4 bases and 4 bases respectively, with 16 bases between them. The CDR3 has 15 amino acids. The CDR3 protein is CASSWGGGASTEAFF. The CDR3 DNA is TGTGCCAGCAGCTGGGGTGGGGGGGCTAGCACTGAAGCTTTCTTT.

The V call is TRBV6-4, the J call TRBJ2-7; no clear D. Deletions cut 6 bases from V and 7 bases from J, with 22 bases between. The CDR3 is made up of 15 amino acids. From germline, CDR1 is MRHNA and CDR2 SNTAGT. The CDR3 loop is CASRLYGGTYWEQYV. CDR3 coding DNA: TGTGCCAGCAGGCTGTATGGCGGTACCTACTGGGAGCAGTACGTC.

This clonotype has only a few counts. The chain couples TRBV10-3 to TRBJ1-3; 7 bases agree with TRBD1. The CDR3 runs 13 residues. The V and J ends lost 10 bases and 0 bases, in that order; junction bases with no gene match: 3. Per germline, CDR1 ENHRY and CDR2 SYGVKD. The CDR3 DNA sequence: TGTGCCACAACAGGGGACTCTGGAAACACCATATATTTT. Translating it yields CATTGDSGNTIYF.

This clonotype turned up a few times. The CDR3 DNA sequence: TGTGCCAGCAGCTCAGAACTGACTAGCTACAATGAGCAGTTCTTC. Its protein product is CASSSELTSYNEQFF. The chain is built from TRBV7-7 and TRBJ2-1, with D possibly being TRBD2 (6 bases). The CDR3 length is 15 residues. V gave up 4 bases and J gave up 3 bases, with 13 bases separating them. Per the germline V gene, CDR1 is SSHAT and CDR2 is FNYEAQ (reference sequence).

This clonotype was seen a few times. The chain employs TRBV5-4 and TRBJ2-1; D remains ambiguous. Germline-derived CDR1 and CDR2 are SGHNT and YYREEE (reference sequence). Trimming removed 0 bases at V and 5 bases at J, with 9 bases between. The CDR3 length is 14 residues. Written as DNA, the CDR3 is TGTGCCAGCAGCTTGGCCGCAGCTAACAATGAGCAGTTCTTC. This codes for CASSLAAANNEQFF.

This clonotype showed up just a few times. This rearrangement joins TRBV4-3 to TRBJ1-1; 11 bases line up with TRBD1. This CDR3 is 15 amino acids long. J gave up 5 bases and V 3 bases, and 5 bases lay outside the gene matches. Germline loops: CDR1 LGHNA, CDR2 YSLEER. CDR3 in DNA: TGCGCCAGCAGCCAGCTGGACAGGGGGCATACTGAAGCTTTCTTT. It codes for CASSQLDRGHTEAFF.

The CDR3 coding sequence is TGCAGCGTGGGGGAGTCCTATAATTCACCCCTCCACTTT. It codes for CSVGESYNSPLHF. The chain uses TRBV29-1 and TRBJ1-6; a possible D gene is TRBD1 (5 bases). V dropped 6 bases and J dropped 1 base, with 7 bases sitting between them. The germline CDR1 and CDR2 sequences are SQVTM and ANQGSEA. The CDR3 has 13 residues.

J is TRBJ2-2 and V is TRBV28; D gene ambiguous. In germline, CDR1 is MDHEN, CDR2 SYDVKM. Trimming removed 6 bases at V and 1 base at J, with 9 bases between. This CDR3 has 14 amino acids. The CDR3, as DNA: TGTGCCAGCAGAGATCGGAGGAACACCGGGGAGCTGTTTTTT. It is translated as CASRDRRNTGELFF.

The gene calls are TRBV11-2 and TRBJ2-5, with D perhaps TRBD1 (6 bases). The germline V gene has CDR1 SGHAT and CDR2 FQNNGV. The CDR3 is made up of 16 amino acids. Trimming stripped 4 bases from V and 1 base from J, with 16 bases between. The CDR3 spells CASSSAVLGGQETQYF. CDR3 DNA: TGTGCCAGCAGCTCGGCCGTATTAGGGGGCCAAGAGACCCAGTACTTC.

The chain joins TRBV11-2 to TRBJ2-3; the D gene is possibly TRBD2 (6 bases). Germline V gene lookup returns CDR1 SGHAT and CDR2 FQNNGV. V shed 3 bases and J shed 2 bases, with 12 bases lying between them. The CDR3 is 15 residues long. In DNA form, the CDR3 reads TGTGCCAGCAGCTTTCCAGCGGGCACCACAGATACGCAGTATTTT. It codes for CASSFPAGTTDTQYF.

The V call is TRBV7-2, the J call TRBJ2-7; 7 nucleotides match TRBD1. Germline CDR1 reads SGHTA; CDR2 reads FQGNSA. V gave up 5 bases and J gave up 2 bases; unmatched junction bases: 9. CDR3 length: 15 amino acids. The CDR3 DNA reads TGTGCCAGCAGCCCCTTCGGGACAGCGACCTACGAGCAGTACTTC. It encodes CASSPFGTATYEQYF.

This chain links TRBV24-1 with TRBJ2-2; TRBD1 matches at 9 bases. Germline CDR1 is KGHDR and CDR2 is SFDVKD. This CDR3 has 15 amino acids. J lost 3 bases, V lost 3 bases, and 1 base had no gene match. The CDR3 DNA follows: TGTGCCACCAGTGATGGGACAGGGTACACCGGGGAGCTGTTTTTT. Protein sequence: CATSDGTGYTGELFF.

This clonotype appeared a few times. The chain carries TRBV16 and TRBJ1-2, with D unclear. The CDR3 loop spans 14 amino acids. V lost 0 bases and J 6 bases, leaving 11 bases between the germline ends. Germline V gene lookup returns CDR1 KGHSY and CDR2 FQNENV. CDR3 DNA sequence: TGTGCCAGCAGCCAATCAAGGCAGGCCGATGGCTACACCTTC. Residues: CASSQSRQADGYTF.

This sequence joins TRBV12-3 or TRBV12-4 and TRBJ2-1; D call uncertain. CDR3 length: 13 amino acids. Deletions cut 3 bases from V and 2 bases from J, with 5 bases between. The CDR3 reads CASSFRPYNEQFF. CDR3 coding DNA: TGTGCCAGCAGTTTCCGACCCTACAATGAGCAGTTCTTC.

This clonotype was counted only a few times. The gene calls are TRBV5-1 and TRBJ2-3, with TRBD2 as a possible D gene (6 bases). This CDR3 comprises 18 residues. V lost 0 bases to trimming and J lost 0 bases, with 17 bases between them. Germline V CDR1 and CDR2: SGHRS, YFSETQ. CDR3 nucleotides: TGCGCCAGCAGCTTGGCCGGGACTCGCGGGACTAGCACAGATACGCAGTATTTT. Translation gives CASSLAGTRGTSTDTQYF. Together with reference TRBV5-1 and TRBJ2-3, the CDR3 gives the full variable domain: KAGVTQTPRYLIKTRGQQVTLSCSPISGHRSVSWYQQTPGQGLQFLFEYFSETQRNKGNFPGRFSGRQFSNSRSEMNVSTLELGDSALYLCASSLAGTRGTSTDTQYFGPGTRLTVL.

This clonotype was counted only a few times. The CDR3 bases are TGTGCCAGCAGCCCGCGCGGCTTGAACGGTAGCAATCAGCCCCAGCATTTT. Translating it yields CASSPRGLNGSNQPQHF. The rearrangement uses TRBV11-2 and TRBJ1-5; D ambiguous. Trimming shortened V by 5 bases and J by 0 bases, and 17 bases separated the two germline ends. CDR3 size: 17 residues. CDR1 and CDR2 (germline): SGHAT, FQNNGV.

This clonotype was seen only a few times. The gene calls are TRBV29-1 and TRBJ1-1, with 8 bases matching TRBD1. The germline V gene has CDR1 SQVTM and CDR2 ANQGSEA. This CDR3 is built from 13 residues. After removal of 7 bases from V and 1 base from J, the junction contained 5 bases not matched to a gene. CDR3 sequence: CSARTGRNTEAFF. Here the CDR3 DNA reads TGCAGCGCCCGGACAGGGAGGAACACTGAAGCTTTCTTT.

The J gene is TRBJ2-1, the V gene TRBV12-3 or TRBV12-4, with D possibly being TRBD2 (6 bases). The CDR3 runs 14 residues. Trimming removed 5 bases from V and 6 bases from J, with 14 bases in between. The CDR3 region is CASSGDFSRNEQFF. Written as DNA, the CDR3 is TGTGCCAGCAGTGGGGACTTCTCCCGCAATGAGCAGTTCTTC.

The chain couples TRBV6-6 to TRBJ2-4; TRBD1 matches at 7 bases. This CDR3 comprises 13 residues. Germline lookup yields CDR1 MNHNY and CDR2 SVGAGI (reference sequence). V trimming: 6 bases; J trimming: 11 bases; junction bases outside the gene matches: 10. This chain's CDR3 is CASSQGVTALQYF. CDR3 DNA sequence: TGTGCCAGCAGCCAGGGGGTAACGGCTCTTCAGTACTTC.

This clonotype was seen more than once but under ten times. The J gene is TRBJ1-4, the V gene TRBV6-1; no reliable D call. From germline, CDR1 is MNHNS and CDR2 SASEGT. The V and J ends lost 7 bases and 0 bases respectively, with 6 bases between them. The CDR3 spans 13 residues. The CDR3 sequence: CASTTATNEKLFF. DNA for the CDR3: TGTGCCAGCACTACAGCAACTAATGAAAAACTGTTTTTT.

This clonotype was detected many times. The rearrangement links TRBV4-1 to TRBJ2-2; D gene ambiguous. CDR3 length: 13 residues. The germline V gene encodes CDR1 MGHRA and CDR2 YSYEKL. The ends were cut back, 3 bases at V and 3 bases at J, with 5 bases in the middle. The CDR3 sequence is CASSQAYTGELFF. The CDR3 DNA reads as TGCGCCAGCAGCCAGGCCTACACCGGGGAGCTGTTTTTT.

This rearrangement joins TRBV3-1 to TRBJ2-7, with 7 bases matching TRBD2. The germline gives CDR1 LGHDT, CDR2 YNNKEL (reference sequence). This CDR3 has 15 residues. With V trimmed by 0 bases and J by 7 bases, 9 bases remained unmatched. CDR3 region: CASSQERLAGEEQYV. The CDR3 region has the DNA TGTGCCAGCAGCCAAGAACGTTTGGCGGGGGAAGAGCAGTACGTC.

This clonotype has just a few counts. This chain connects TRBV20-1 to TRBJ2-7; possibly TRBD1 for D (6 bases). Per the germline V gene, CDR1 is DFQATT and CDR2 is SNEGSKA (reference sequence). This CDR3 region has 15 residues. Trimming left V 2 bases short and J 1 base short, with 15 bases between. In DNA, the CDR3 is TGCAGTGCTAGAACCCGGGACACATCTTCCTACGAGCAGTACGTC. Its translation is CSARTRDTSSYEQYV.

The chain couples TRBV9 to TRBJ2-3; TRBD2 matches at 8 bases. The CDR3 loop spans 14 amino acids. Unmatched junction bases numbered 8, after V lost 7 bases and J lost 4 bases. CDR1 is SGDLS and CDR2 is YYNGEE in the germline V gene. In nucleotides, the CDR3 is TGTGCCAGCGACTCTTCGGGGGGGGCAGATACGCAGTATTTT. Amino acids: CASDSSGGADTQYF.